The 25 T cell receptor beta chains in this list originate from one sample, sequenced in a study of siplizumab effects on memory and regulatory T cells. Method: immunoSEQ multiplex PCR; TCRdb's copy keeps in-frame clones and lacks some. The sample has approximately 100,000 clones; about 93% are singletons. Sequenced input: Tregs sorted from blood. Receptor source: a human donor in good health.

The V call is TRBV19, the J call TRBJ2-1; D ambiguous. Germline V gene sequence: CDR1 LNHDA, CDR2 SQIVND (reference sequence). The V gene lost 3 bases and the J gene lost 11 bases, with 14 bases spanning the gap. CDR3 length: 13 residues. The CDR3 nucleotides are TGTGCCAGTAGTATCGATACTACAATGAAGCAGTTCTTC. It translates to CASSIDTTMKQFF.

Here the CDR3 DNA reads TGTGCCAGCAGTTCGGACAGGGGGCTTCTGTTTAGTTCCTACAATGAGCAGTTCTTC. The encoded protein is CASSSDRGLLFSSYNEQFF. The chain links TRBV28 to TRBJ2-1; 11 positions agree with TRBD1. Germline V CDR1 and CDR2: MDHEN, SYDVKM. V lost 4 bases and J lost 1; bases outside the gene matches: 12. This CDR3 contains 19 residues.

Remarks on this clone: At the DNA level, this CDR3 is encoded by other sequences in the same sample as well. The rearrangement uses TRBV10-3 and TRBJ2-3, with D perhaps being TRBD1 or TRBD2 (5 bases each). V gave up 0 bases and J gave up 2 bases, with 9 bases separating them. This CDR3 contains 15 residues. In germline, CDR1 is ENHRY, CDR2 SYGVKD. The CDR3 is CAISESGTVTDTQYF. The DNA for the CDR3 is TGTGCCATCAGTGAGTCGGGGACGGTCACAGATACGCAGTATTTT.

The chain links TRBV25-1 to TRBJ1-1, with D possibly matching TRBD1 (5 bases). This CDR3 region has 16 residues. In germline, CDR1 is MGHDK, CDR2 SYGVNS. V was pared by 5 bases and J by 4 bases, with 20 bases between. CDR3 residues: CASSQTSFLGGTEAFF. CDR3 DNA sequence: TGTGCCAGCAGTCAGACAAGTTTTTTGGGGGGCACTGAAGCTTTCTTT.

The chain recombines TRBV9 with TRBJ2-2; TRBD2 matches at 14 bases. The CDR3 covers 17 residues. V shed 3 bases and J 4 bases; nucleotides not matched to a gene: 5. The V gene's germline CDR1 is SGDLS and CDR2 YYNGEE. The CDR3 DNA sequence: TGTGCCAGCAGCGCCGGGACTAGCGGGAGAGGCACCGGGGAGCTGTTTTTT. Translating it yields CASSAGTSGRGTGELFF.

The chain employs TRBV27 and TRBJ1-1; the D gene is possibly TRBD1 (5 bases). Germline loops: CDR1 MNHEY, CDR2 SMNVEV (reference sequence). Between the trimmed V and J ends, which lost 6 bases and 0 bases, there was a span of 14 bases. This CDR3 comprises 15 residues. The CDR3 reads CASSPWGVLNTEAFF. DNA for the CDR3: TGTGCCAGCAGCCCCTGGGGGGTCCTGAACACTGAAGCTTTCTTT.

The chain joins TRBV5-1 to TRBJ1-4; maybe TRBD1 (5 bases). V shed 0 bases and J shed 5 bases, with 11 bases lying between them. The CDR3 has 15 residues. Looked up from germline, CDR1 is SGHRS and CDR2 is YFSETQ. Written as DNA, the CDR3 is TGCGCCAGCAGCTTGGTTAGGGGCGCGAATGAAAAACTGTTTTTT. It encodes CASSLVRGANEKLFF.

This sequence joins TRBV5-1 and TRBJ1-1; 9 nucleotides match TRBD1. The CDR3 sequence is 15 residues long. The J segment lost 4 bases and the V segment lost 0 bases, leaving 4 bases of the junction unmatched. Per germline, CDR1 SGHRS and CDR2 YFSETQ. The CDR3 loop is CASSLAGQGGTEAFF. The DNA of the CDR3 is TGCGCCAGCAGCTTGGCGGGACAGGGCGGCACTGAAGCTTTCTTT. Full variable domain (remainder filled in from reference TRBV5-1 and TRBJ1-1): KAGVTQTPRYLIKTRGQQVTLSCSPISGHRSVSWYQQTPGQGLQFLFEYFSETQRNKGNFPGRFSGRQFSNSRSEMNVSTLELGDSALYLCASSLAGQGGTEAFFGQGTRLTVV.

This clone was detected only once. This sequence joins TRBV5-1 and TRBJ1-6, with a possible D match to TRBD1 (6 bases). The CDR3 totals 13 residues. Germline CDR1 SGHRS, CDR2 YFSETQ. Deletions cut 0 bases from V and 11 bases from J, with 9 bases between. The CDR3 DNA reads TGCGCCAGCAGCTTGGGACAGGAGGCACCCCTCCACTTT. This sequence encodes CASSLGQEAPLHF. Looking up the rest from reference TRBV5-1 and TRBJ1-6 gives the full variable domain: KAGVTQTPRYLIKTRGQQVTLSCSPISGHRSVSWYQQTPGQGLQFLFEYFSETQRNKGNFPGRFSGRQFSNSRSEMNVSTLELGDSALYLCASSLGQEAPLHFGNGTRLTVT.

The chain recombines TRBV7-2 with TRBJ2-7; D uncertain. CDR1 is SGHTA, CDR2 FQGNSA, per germline. The CDR3 loop spans 15 amino acids. Trimming cost V 5 bases and J 0 bases, with 14 bases left between them. The CDR3 DNA reads as TGTGCCAGCAGCACCGCCCGGGTGAGCTCCTACGAGCAGTACTTC. Encoded protein: CASSTARVSSYEQYF.

This chain links TRBV6-5 with TRBJ1-1; a weak D match, TRBD1 (6 bases). The V and J ends lost 6 bases and 4 bases respectively, with 18 bases between them. Looked up from germline, CDR1 is MNHEY and CDR2 is SVGAGI. This CDR3 spans 15 amino acids. The CDR3 sequence is CASRQTTGPGTEAFF. The CDR3, as DNA: TGTGCCAGCAGACAAACCACAGGGCCAGGCACTGAAGCTTTCTTT.

The genes are TRBV14 and TRBJ1-3, with 7 bases fitting TRBD1. Germline lookup yields CDR1 SGHDN and CDR2 FVKESK. The CDR3 loop spans 21 amino acids. The trim removed 4 bases at V and 0 bases at J, leaving 21 bases unmatched. Here the CDR3 DNA reads TGTGCCAGCAGCCGAATGACACCACAGGGGCGCCCGCACTACTCTGGAAACACCATATATTTT. Its translation: CASSRMTPQGRPHYSGNTIYF.

The table lists this clone with a few counts. The genes are TRBV5-1 and TRBJ2-1, with no clear D. The ends were cut back, 1 base at V and 7 bases at J, with 6 bases in the middle. The CDR3 length is 12 residues. Germline values: CDR1 SGHRS, CDR2 YFSETQ. In DNA form, the CDR3 reads TGCGCCAGCAGCTTGCAAACTAATGAGCAGTTCTTC. Residues: CASSLQTNEQFF.

The chain combines TRBV29-1 with TRBJ1-4, with D maybe TRBD1 (5 bases). Germline CDR1 is SQVTM and CDR2 is ANQGSEA. V lost 5 bases, J lost 2 bases, and 12 bases lay in between. The CDR3 extends over 14 amino acids. The CDR3 nucleotides read TGCAGCGTTTCGGGGGAAGGCACTAATGAAAAACTGTTTTTT. This translates into CSVSGEGTNEKLFF.

This clone showed up just once. V usage is TRBV7-9 and J usage is TRBJ2-1, with D unclear. Trimming cost V 1 base and J 0 bases, with 16 bases left between them. The CDR3 covers 18 residues. Germline assignment: CDR1 SEHNR and CDR2 FQNEAQ (reference sequence). Here the CDR3 DNA reads TGTGCCAGCAGCTTAGGAGCGCGCGGACCATCCTCCTACAATGAGCAGTTCTTC. Translation: CASSLGARGPSSYNEQFF.

V gene TRBV2 combines with J gene TRBJ1-1, with unresolved D. V was trimmed by 1 base and J by 1 base, leaving 4 bases between them. CDR3 length: 13 amino acids. Germline V lookup: CDR1 SNHLY, CDR2 FYNNEI. CDR3 protein: CASSEDANTEAFF. CDR3 DNA sequence: TGTGCCAGCAGTGAAGACGCGAACACTGAAGCTTTCTTT.

The chain carries TRBV11-2 and TRBJ2-7, with 7 bases aligning to TRBD2. The CDR3 totals 12 residues. Germline trimming cut 3 bases from V and 13 bases from J; bases unmatched to any gene: 9. The germline CDR1 and CDR2 sequences are SGHAT and FQNNGV. CDR3 protein: CASSFETSTLYF. CDR3 DNA sequence: TGTGCCAGCAGCTTTGAGACTAGCACCCTTTACTTC.

This clone was counted a few times. V usage is TRBV14 and J usage is TRBJ2-1, with D perhaps TRBD1 or TRBD2 (6 bases each). The V gene lost 4 bases and the J gene lost 10 bases, with 20 bases spanning the gap. The CDR3 is 15 residues long. Germline values: CDR1 SGHDN, CDR2 FVKESK. This CDR3 is CASSPQWGAGAEQFF. In DNA, the CDR3 is TGTGCCAGCAGCCCACAGTGGGGGGCTGGGGCGGAGCAGTTCTTC.

The CDR3 sequence: CASSTGRSGQFF. CDR3 sequence (DNA): TGTGCCAGTAGTACGGGACGGTCTGGGCAGTTCTTC. The rearrangement joins TRBV19 to TRBJ2-1; D tentatively reads TRBD1 or TRBD2 (5 bases each). V lost 4 bases and J 12 bases, leaving 13 bases between the germline ends. In germline, CDR1 is LNHDA, CDR2 SQIVND (reference sequence). The CDR3 is 12 amino acids.

This clone was seen a handful of times. V and J are TRBV7-6 and TRBJ2-7; TRBD1 matches 9 bases. Germline lookup yields CDR1 SGHVS and CDR2 FNYEAQ. The CDR3 is 12 amino acids. With 5 bases clipped from V and 5 bases from J, the junction kept 1 base outside the gene matches. The CDR3 reads CASSNRGHEQYF. CDR3 coding DNA: TGTGCCAGCAGCAACAGGGGGCACGAGCAGTACTTC.

The chain joins TRBV5-4 to TRBJ2-1, with D maybe TRBD2 (7 bases). The CDR3 sequence is 17 residues long. V shed 2 bases and J shed 7 bases, with 22 bases lying between them. Germline V lookup: CDR1 SGHNT, CDR2 YYREEE (reference sequence). The CDR3 DNA is TGTGCCAGCAGCTTAGGGGGGGGACCCATAAGGAGTAATGAGCAGTTCTTC. Its translation: CASSLGGGPIRSNEQFF.

The chain joins TRBV6-6 to TRBJ2-3; D is possibly TRBD1 or TRBD2 (5 bases each). This CDR3 contains 15 residues. Trimming removed 0 bases from V and 4 bases from J, with 11 bases in between. Germline CDR1 and CDR2: MNHNY and SVGAGI (reference sequence). CDR3 in amino acids: CASSYSRAGSDTQYF. The CDR3 DNA is TGTGCCAGCAGTTACTCGAGGGCAGGGTCAGATACGCAGTATTTT.

The chain combines TRBV12-5 with TRBJ1-5; D is undetermined. CDR3 size: 11 residues. Deletions cut 6 bases from V and 3 bases from J, with 3 bases between. Germline CDR1 reads LGHNT; CDR2 reads FRNRAP. CDR3 sequence: CASGVNQPQHF. The CDR3 bases are TGTGCTAGTGGAGTCAATCAGCCCCAGCATTTT.

The V and J genes are TRBV19 and TRBJ1-5, with 7 nucleotides matching TRBD1. V dropped 6 bases and J dropped 4; count of bases not matched to a gene: 6. The CDR3 is 14 residues long. Germline assignment: CDR1 LNHDA and CDR2 SQIVND (reference sequence). This CDR3 is CASRIQGPNQPQHF. The CDR3 DNA sequence: TGTGCCAGTAGGATACAGGGGCCTAATCAGCCCCAGCATTTT. Based on the CDR3 plus reference TRBV19 and TRBJ1-5, the full variable domain is DGGITQSPKYLFRKEGQNVTLSCEQNLNHDAMYWYRQDPGQGLRLIYYSQIVNDFQKGDIAEGYSVSREKKESFPLTVTSAQKNPTAFYLCASRIQGPNQPQHFGDGTRLSIL.

This clone was detected once. The chain combines TRBV2 with TRBJ1-2; the match to TRBD1 covers 8 bases. The CDR3 has 12 residues. V shed 8 bases and J 5 bases; nucleotides not matched to a gene: 4. In germline, CDR1 is SNHLY, CDR2 FYNNEI. The chain's CDR3 is CASWDRLYGYTF. The CDR3 DNA follows: TGTGCCAGCTGGGACAGGCTGTATGGCTACACCTTC.